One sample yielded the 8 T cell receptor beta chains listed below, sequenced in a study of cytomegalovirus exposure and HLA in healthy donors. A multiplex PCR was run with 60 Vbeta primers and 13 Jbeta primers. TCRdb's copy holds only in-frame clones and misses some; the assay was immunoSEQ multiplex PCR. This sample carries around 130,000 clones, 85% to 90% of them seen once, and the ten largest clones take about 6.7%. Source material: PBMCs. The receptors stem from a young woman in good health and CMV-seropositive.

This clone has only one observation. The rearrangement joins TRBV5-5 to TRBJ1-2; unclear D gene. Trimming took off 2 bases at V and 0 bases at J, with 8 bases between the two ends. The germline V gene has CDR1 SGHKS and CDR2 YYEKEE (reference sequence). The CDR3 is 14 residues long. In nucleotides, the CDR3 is TGTGCCAGCAGCTTTACACAGTCTAACTATGGCTACACCTTC. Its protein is CASSFTQSNYGYTF.

This CDR3 reads CASSYSTSIEAFF. Here the CDR3 DNA reads TGTGCCAGCAGTTATAGTACGTCCATTGAAGCTTTCTTT. The chain has TRBV28 and TRBJ1-1; D not resolved. Trimming shortened V by 4 bases and J by 7 bases, and 13 bases separated the two germline ends. In germline, CDR1 is MDHEN, CDR2 SYDVKM. The CDR3 sequence is 13 residues long.

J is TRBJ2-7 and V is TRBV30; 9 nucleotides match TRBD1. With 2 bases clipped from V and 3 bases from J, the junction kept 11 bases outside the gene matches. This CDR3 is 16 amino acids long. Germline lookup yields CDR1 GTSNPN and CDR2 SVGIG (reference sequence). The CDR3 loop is CAWSRRSGTGSYEQYF. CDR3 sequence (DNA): TGTGCCTGGAGTCGTCGATCCGGGACAGGGAGCTACGAGCAGTACTTC.

The CDR3: CASSLLTRGPTYEQYF. The DNA of the CDR3 is TGTGCCAGCAGCTTGCTAACCAGGGGGCCCACCTACGAGCAGTACTTC. The chain links TRBV5-8 to TRBJ2-7; 8 positions agree with TRBD1. Germline V gives CDR1 SGHTS, CDR2 YDEGEE. The CDR3 has 16 residues. Trimming at V came to 1 base and at J to 2 bases, leaving 8 bases not matched to a gene.

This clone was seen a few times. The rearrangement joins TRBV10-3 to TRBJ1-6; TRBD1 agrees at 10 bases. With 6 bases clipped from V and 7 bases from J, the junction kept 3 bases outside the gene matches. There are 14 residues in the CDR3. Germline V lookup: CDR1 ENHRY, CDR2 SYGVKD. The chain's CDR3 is CAIREGQGNSPLHF. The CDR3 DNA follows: TGTGCCATCAGGGAGGGACAGGGGAATTCACCCCTCCACTTT.

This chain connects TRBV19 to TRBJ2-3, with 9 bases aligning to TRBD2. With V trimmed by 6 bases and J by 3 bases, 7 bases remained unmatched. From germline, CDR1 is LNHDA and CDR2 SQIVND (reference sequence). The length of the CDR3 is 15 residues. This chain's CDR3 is CASRSGRPVTDTQYF. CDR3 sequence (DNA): TGTGCCAGTAGAAGCGGGAGGCCTGTAACAGATACGCAGTATTTT.

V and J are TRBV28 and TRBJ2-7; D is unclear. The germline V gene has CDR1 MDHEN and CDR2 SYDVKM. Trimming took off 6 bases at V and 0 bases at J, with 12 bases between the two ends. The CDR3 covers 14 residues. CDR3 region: CASSFPDSSYEQYF. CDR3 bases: TGTGCCAGCAGCTTCCCCGATAGCTCCTACGAGCAGTACTTC.

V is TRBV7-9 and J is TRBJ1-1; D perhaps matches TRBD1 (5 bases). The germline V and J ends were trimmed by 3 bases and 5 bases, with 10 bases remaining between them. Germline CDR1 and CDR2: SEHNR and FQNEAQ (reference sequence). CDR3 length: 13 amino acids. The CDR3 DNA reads TGTGCCAGCAGCTTGGGGGAGGGTACTGAAGCTTTCTTT. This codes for CASSLGEGTEAFF.